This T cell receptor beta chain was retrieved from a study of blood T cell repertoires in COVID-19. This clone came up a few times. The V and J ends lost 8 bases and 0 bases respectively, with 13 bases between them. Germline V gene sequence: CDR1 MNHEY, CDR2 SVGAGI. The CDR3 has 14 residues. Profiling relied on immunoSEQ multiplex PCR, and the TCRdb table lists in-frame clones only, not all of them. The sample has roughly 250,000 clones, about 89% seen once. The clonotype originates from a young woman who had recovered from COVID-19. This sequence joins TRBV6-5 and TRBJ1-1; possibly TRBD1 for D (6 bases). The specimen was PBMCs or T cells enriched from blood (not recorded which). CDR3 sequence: CASGRDNVNTEAFF. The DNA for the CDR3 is TGTGCCAGCGGACGGGACAACGTGAACACTGAAGCTTTCTTT.